The rows below give T cell receptor beta chains drawn from one sample of a study of T cell responses to AZD1222 COVID-19 vaccine. Measured with immunoSEQ multiplex PCR; TCRdb has only the in-frame clones, and not every one. The data hold about 180,000 clones, with 85% to 90% observed a single time. The specimen was peripheral blood, collected on day 0 of AZD1222 vaccination. The receptors stem from an adult in good health. Each CDR3 is given with its conserved first and last residue. D genes are given only for firm matches. Expanded clones get a size class; other rows say once, few or many, or leave the size out.

14	TRBJ1-1	once	TRBD1	TRBV28	TGTGCCAGCAGACCGGGACAGGGAAACACTGAAGCTTTCTTT	CASRPGQGNTEAFF
16	TRBJ1-5	.	.	TRBV15	TGTGCCACCAGCAGAGAAAGCAGGGGAACAAAGCAGCCCCAGCATTTT	CATSRESRGTKQPQHF
14	TRBJ2-5	.	.	TRBV7-7	TGTGCTAGCAGCTTAGACTCCGGGGGAGAGACCCAGTACTTC	CASSLDSGGETQYF
18	TRBJ2-2	.	.	TRBV5-4	TGTGCCAGCAGCATCGGACTCGCGGGGGCCCGCGGGACCGGGGAGCTGTTTTTT	CASSIGLAGARGTGELFF
13	TRBJ1-1	.	.	TRBV18	TGTGCCAGCTCACCACCAGGGACCACTGAAGCTTTCTTT	CASSPPGTTEAFF
14	TRBJ1-2	.	.	TRBV10-3	TGTGCCATCAGTGAGTCGCAGGGCCTCTATGGCTACACCTTC	CAISESQGLYGYTF
15	TRBJ2-1	.	TRBD2	TRBV13	TGTGCCAGCAGCTACGGGACTAGCGGTTACAATGAGCAGTTCTTC	CASSYGTSGYNEQFF
15	TRBJ2-1	.	.	TRBV30	TGTGCCTGGAGTGTATCCGGGGGAATTTACAATGAGCAGTTCTTC	CAWSVSGGIYNEQFF
14	TRBJ1-2	.	.	TRBV19	TGTGCCACACGGGGGACCCACCCTAACTATGGCTACACCTTC	CATRGTHPNYGYTF
16	TRBJ1-6	.	TRBD1	TRBV7-3	TGTGCCAGCAGCTTAGGGGGGACAGGGACGGTTTCACCCCTCCACTTT	CASSLGGTGTVSPLHF
14	TRBJ2-5	.	.	TRBV7-9	TGTGCCAGCAGCCTTAGGGCAAACCAAGAGACCCAGTACTTC	CASSLRANQETQYF
15	TRBJ2-5	.	.	TRBV5-1	TGCGCCAGCAGTTTCCAAGCCAGGGGCCAAGAGACCCAGTACTTC	CASSFQARGQETQYF
13	TRBJ2-7	.	.	TRBV9	TGTGCCAGCAGCGGCCGGGACGTCTACGAGCAGTACTTC	CASSGRDVYEQYF
15	TRBJ2-3	once	.	TRBV7-3	TGTGCCAGCAGCCCGACTCTAAGGAAAGGAGGTACGCAGTATTTT	CASSPTLRKGGTQYF
15	TRBJ1-2	.	TRBD1	TRBV5-6	TGTGCCAGCAGCGTGAAACGCGGACAGGGGAATGGCTACACCTTC	CASSVKRGQGNGYTF
14	TRBJ1-1	.	TRBD1	TRBV18	TGTGCCAGCTCACTGTCACAGGGGTACACTGAAGCTTTCTTT	CASSLSQGYTEAFF
16	TRBJ2-1	.	.	TRBV3-1/TRBV3-2	TGTGCCAGCAGCCACCGGCAGGGTAGGTCCTACAATGAGCAGTTCTTC	CASSHRQGRSYNEQFF
18	TRBJ1-2	.	.	TRBV5-4	TGTGCCAGCAGCTTGCGGGGAGCCAGGGTGGGGACCAAGCACGGCTACACCTTC	CASSLRGARVGTKHGYTF
16	TRBJ2-2	few	.	TRBV11-3	TGTGCCAGCAGCTTAGTGGCGGACACGAACACCGGGGAGCTGTTTTTT	CASSLVADTNTGELFF
12	TRBJ1-5	.	.	TRBV19	TGTGCCAGTGTGGGGAGCAATCAGCCCCAGCATTTT	CASVGSNQPQHF
17	TRBJ2-6	.	.	TRBV5-1	TGCGCCAGCGGCACTAACAGGGAACTGCCTGGGGCCAACGTCCTGACTTTC	CASGTNRELPGANVLTF
13	TRBJ1-1	few	.	TRBV30	TGTGCCTGGAGTGTTACCAGGGGCACTGAAGCTTTCTTT	CAWSVTRGTEAFF
16	TRBJ2-2	.	.	TRBV5-5	TGTGCCAGCAGCTTGGTTCCAGCGGGCCGACCCGGGGAGCTGTTTTTT	CASSLVPAGRPGELFF
18	TRBJ2-7	.	TRBD2	TRBV19	TGTGCCAGTAGTATCGATTCAGGGGCTACTAGCGGGAGTTACGAGCAGTACTTC	CASSIDSGATSGSYEQYF
16	TRBJ2-3	.	TRBD2	TRBV18	TGTGCCAGCTCACCACCACTAGCGGGGGGCCGAGATACGCAGTATTTT	CASSPPLAGGRDTQYF
15	TRBJ1-1	once	.	TRBV5-4	TGTGCCAGCAGCCAAACGGGACGAAGCAACACTGAAGCTTTCTTT	CASSQTGRSNTEAFF
19	TRBJ1-2	.	.	TRBV4-3	TGCGCCAGCAGCCAAGATCTCCTTGGCCAGACCCTGGCTTCCTATGGCTACACCTTC	CASSQDLLGQTLASYGYTF
15	TRBJ2-3	.	.	TRBV5-1	TGCGCCAGCAGCTTGGGTCTTATCAGCACAGATACGCAGTATTTT	CASSLGLISTDTQYF
18	TRBJ2-1	.	TRBD2	TRBV27	TGTGCCAGCAGTTTGGGTCTAGCGGGAGAGAGCTCCTACAATGAGCAGTTCTTC	CASSLGLAGESSYNEQFF
13	TRBJ1-2	.	.	TRBV24-1	TGTGCCACCAGTGATTTTGGGAACAGGGGCTACACCTTC	CATSDFGNRGYTF
15	TRBJ2-1	.	.	TRBV11-2	TGTGCCAGCAGAAACTCGGGGCCCGGAGGAGGCGAGCAGTTCTTC	CASRNSGPGGGEQFF
15	TRBJ2-1	.	TRBD2	TRBV5-4	TGTGCCAGCAGCTTGGATGGCGGGGGGGCCCGGGAGCAGTTCTTC	CASSLDGGGAREQFF
15	TRBJ1-2	.	.	TRBV4-1	TGCGCCAGCAGCCAAGCCGCGGGGCAGGTCTATGGCTACACCTTC	CASSQAAGQVYGYTF
14	TRBJ1-1	.	TRBD1	TRBV28	TGTGCCAGCAGTTTTGCAGGGGGCTTCGGTGAAGCTTTCTTT	CASSFAGGFGEAFF
18	TRBJ2-6	.	TRBD1	TRBV19	TGTGCCTGTAGTAATCGGGACAGGGGGGGCTCTGGGGCCAACGTCCTGACTTTC	CACSNRDRGGSGANVLTF
14	TRBJ1-3	.	.	TRBV18	TGTGCCAGCTCCGATCAGTTCTCTGGAAACACCATATATTTT	CASSDQFSGNTIYF
12	TRBJ1-1	.	.	TRBV28	TGTGCCAGCACTCGAGGGGGGACTGAAGCTTTCTTT	CASTRGGTEAFF
15	TRBJ1-6	.	TRBD1	TRBV19	TGTGCCAGTAAGGAAGGGGGCGGCTATAATTCACCCCTCCACTTT	CASKEGGGYNSPLHF
12	TRBJ1-1	.	.	TRBV30	TGTGCCTGGAGTATCGCCGAGGGGAGTCCTTTCTTT	CAWSIAEGSPFF
15	TRBJ1-5	.	TRBD1	TRBV3-1/TRBV3-2	TGTGCCAGCAGCCAAGCGACAGGGGTTAATCAGCCCCAGCATTTT	CASSQATGVNQPQHF
14	TRBJ1-1	.	TRBD1	TRBV2	TGTGCCAGCAGTATCCAGGGGGTGAACACTGAAGCTTTCTTT	CASSIQGVNTEAFF
15	TRBJ2-1	.	.	TRBV27	TGTGCCAGCAGTTCGGGGACGCAGACCTACAATGAGCAGTTCTTC	CASSSGTQTYNEQFF